This T cell receptor beta chain was retrieved from a study of beta chain features in type 1 diabetes (dated 2018 in TCRdb). General notes on the study: Patients and healthy donors did not differ in mean age, gender distribution, total cell number or subset yield. A total of around 110,000,000 sorted cells were examined across all samples, and RNA yield correlated strongly with the number of cells per subset. The study compared TCRB repertoires of sorted circulating CD4+ T cell subsets between recently diagnosed type 1 diabetes patients and matched healthy donors. Regulatory and stem cell-like memory subsets were isolated from only 8 patients and roughly 8 healthy donors, whereas naive and central memory subsets came from all 28 donors.

Here is what the overall study found, with its caveats: Naive, central memory and regulatory TCRB repertoires appeared more similar among patients than among healthy donors. Type 1 diabetes patients showed a moderate but significant shortening of TCRB CDR3 length in all four CD4+ subsets. Sequencing cDNA rather than genomic DNA could over-represent highly expressing activated cells, although activation and CD3 levels did not differ between groups. At VDJ recombination sites, type 1 diabetes patients had fewer insertions and more deleted nucleotides, which implies abnormalities in thymic rearrangement. PCR may preferentially amplify shorter templates, but because patient and control samples were amplified and corrected together, any resulting skew would affect both groups equally. Because small numbers of individuals were included in the HLA sub-analyses, any influence of HLA type on TCRB rearrangement was left unresolved.

Note on this clone: Its antigen has not been determined. No base qualities exist here, and no much larger clone lies one base off it.

Each donor gave one peripheral blood draw, approximately 100 mL on average, collected into heparinised tubes. A BD FACSAria II and a panel including CD45RO, CCR7, CD25, CD127, CD95 and CD27 were used to sort naive, central memory, regulatory and stem cell-like memory CD4+ T cells. Purity was above 95% for every sorted population. PBMCs were isolated right away by Lymphoprep density gradient centrifugation and were stained directly, without culture. Samples were stained and sorted in pairs, with one healthy donor and one patient per experiment, so that batch effects were minimized. The entire isolated RNA was reverse transcribed using the High Capacity cDNA Reverse Transcription Kit, and thus expressed TCRB transcripts were sequenced. Deep immunoSEQ sequencing was applied to naive, central memory and regulatory T cell samples, giving an average of approximately 4 million total reads per sample. Sorted cells were lysed in RLT buffer and RNA was extracted with DNase-treated RNeasy Micro or Mini kits, depending on cell number. Each cell subset was processed on its own to prevent cross-contamination, while patient and healthy donor samples were processed together. The immunoSEQ multiplex PCR was used to amplify TCRB sequences from cDNA, yielding 87-bp fragments that span the CDR3 region. Sequencing of the amplicons was performed on the Illumina HiSeq platform. As for the original processing: PCR bias was corrected computationally using synthetic template baselines, and reads within Hamming distance 2 were collapsed, with unmergeable singletons discarded. By aligning reads against IMGT, V, D and J genes, CDR3 length, and insertions or deletions at six rearrangement sites were assigned. Within each subset, clonotype counts were normalized to sorted cell number, and only after that were true diversity and Gini coefficients computed with the tcR R package. The overlap coefficient, calculated on TCRB nucleotide sequences, was used to measure repertoire sharing. In TCRdb, the immuneACCESS table is reduced to in-frame sequences with V and J assigned. These tables do not hold every clone; where another copy was compared, an unresolved V gene accounts for under half, and the others remain unexplained. V and J calls plus clone size are reproduced from that table; the DNA served to infer D and trimming. The sample data list about 240,000 clones, and less than 35% of these were observed just once. The ten biggest clones cover approximately 4% of the sample.

This TCR came from a man between 25 and 39 years old in good health. The sequenced material came from central memory CD4+ T cells from blood.

The CDR3 sequence is CASSTGAASRGQYF. The nucleotide sequence reads as follows: TGTGCCAGCAGCACTGGGGCAGCTAGCCGCGGGCAGTACTTC. This chain is built from TRBV6-5 and TRBJ2-7; the D gene could be either TRBD1 or TRBD2, each agreeing at 5 bases. The CDR3 contains 14 residues, cysteine and phenylalanine counted. Of the read, only the CDR3 DNA is kept; its 42 bases are in frame from base 1. Relative to germline, V is 6 bases shorter and J is 9 bases shorter, with 21 bases between their ends. Per the germline V gene, MNHEY is the CDR1 and SVGAGI is the CDR2.